This T cell receptor (beta chain) was retrieved from a study of CD8+CD57+ T cells in acquired aplastic anemia. Study at large: The average for DNA from sorted CD4+ and CD8+ cells was about 3.3 ug. Healthy donors gave 10 million or so reads on average for CD4+ cells. General study points: Statistical testing detected no significant gap in CD8+ Simpson's diversity between patients and controls. Patients and controls had in common around 29 CD8+ CDR3 sequences.

This clonotype was seen ten or more times. The antigen is unknown. Per germline, CDR1 DFQATT and CDR2 SNEGSKA (reference sequence). V lost 7 bases to trimming and J lost 3 bases; unmatched junction nucleotides: 9. The CDR3 is 14 residues long. Profiling of TCR beta VDJ combinations and CDR3 sequences used genomic DNA as template. TCRdb recomputed calls from the reads with MiXCR, one row per CDR3 protein. The sample has roughly 420,000 distinct CDR3 sequences, just under 70% seen once. This chain uses TRBV20-1 with TRBJ2-4; 7 positions match TRBD1. This clonotype was obtained from a human donor in good health, serving as a control. The sequenced sample consisted of sorted CD4+, CD8+, or CD8+CD57+ T cells (not recorded which) from PBMCs. The CDR3 region is CSVGTELGKNIQYF. The CDR3 region has the DNA TGCAGTGTCGGGACAGAATTAGGCAAAAACATTCAGTACTTC.